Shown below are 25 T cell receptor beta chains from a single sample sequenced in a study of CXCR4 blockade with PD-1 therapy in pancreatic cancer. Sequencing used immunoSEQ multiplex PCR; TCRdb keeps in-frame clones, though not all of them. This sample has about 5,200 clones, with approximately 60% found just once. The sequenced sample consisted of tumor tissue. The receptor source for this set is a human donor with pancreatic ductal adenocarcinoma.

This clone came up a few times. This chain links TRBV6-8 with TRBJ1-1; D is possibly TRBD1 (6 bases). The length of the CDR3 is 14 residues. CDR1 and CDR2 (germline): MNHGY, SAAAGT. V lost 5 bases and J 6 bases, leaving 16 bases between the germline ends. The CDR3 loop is CASSPPGVYAEAFF. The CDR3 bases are TGTGCCAGCAGTCCTCCAGGGGTCTACGCTGAAGCTTTCTTT.

For the CDR3, the DNA is TGTGCCAGTAGGTCACAGGCGACCGGGGAGCTGTTTTTT. Its protein is CASRSQATGELFF. This rearrangement joins TRBV19 to TRBJ2-2; D might be TRBD1 (5 bases). The CDR3 covers 13 residues. Trimming cost V 6 bases and J 5 bases, with 10 bases left between them. CDR1 is LNHDA and CDR2 is SQIVND in the germline V gene (reference sequence).

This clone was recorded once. CDR3 sequence (DNA): TGTGCCAGCTCACCAGGTGGGACAGGGGTATCCGAGCAGTACTTC. Its protein is CASSPGGTGVSEQYF. The chain links TRBV18 to TRBJ2-7; TRBD1 agrees at 10 bases. The CDR3 contains 15 residues. Germline CDR1 and CDR2: KGHSH and LQKENI. Trimming at V came to 2 bases and at J to 6 bases, leaving 7 bases not matched to a gene.

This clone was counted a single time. CDR3 sequence (DNA): TGTGCCAGTCTATCAACAGGGACTGGAAACACCATATATTTT. It is translated as CASLSTGTGNTIYF. This sequence joins TRBV28 and TRBJ1-3, with D possibly being TRBD1 (6 bases). The CDR3 consists of 14 residues. The germline V gene has CDR1 MDHEN and CDR2 SYDVKM. Trimming stripped 9 bases from V and 2 bases from J, with 14 bases between.

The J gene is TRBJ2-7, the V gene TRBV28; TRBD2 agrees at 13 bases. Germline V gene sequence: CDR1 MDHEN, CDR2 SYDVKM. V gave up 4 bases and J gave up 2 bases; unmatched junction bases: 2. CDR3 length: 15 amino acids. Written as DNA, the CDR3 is TGTGCCAGCAGTTCAGGACTAGCGGGAGCCTACGAGCAGTACTTC. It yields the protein CASSSGLAGAYEQYF.

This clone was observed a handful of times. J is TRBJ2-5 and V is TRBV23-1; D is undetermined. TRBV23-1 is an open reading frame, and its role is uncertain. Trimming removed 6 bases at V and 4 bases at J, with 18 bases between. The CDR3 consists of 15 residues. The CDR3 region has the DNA TGCGCCAGCAGCCAAAATAACATGATAGGAGAGACCCAGTACTTC. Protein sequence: CASSQNNMIGETQYF.

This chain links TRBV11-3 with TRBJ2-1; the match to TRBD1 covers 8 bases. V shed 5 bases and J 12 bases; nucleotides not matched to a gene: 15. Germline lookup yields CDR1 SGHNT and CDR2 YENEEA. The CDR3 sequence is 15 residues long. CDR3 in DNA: TGTGCCAGCAGCCTGGCGGACAGGGTCGGGGTAGCGCAGTTCTTC. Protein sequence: CASSLADRVGVAQFF.

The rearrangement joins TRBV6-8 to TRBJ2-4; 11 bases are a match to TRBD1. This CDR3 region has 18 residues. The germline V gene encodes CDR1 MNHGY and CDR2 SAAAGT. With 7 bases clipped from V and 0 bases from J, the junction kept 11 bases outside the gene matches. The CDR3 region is CASTGQGALRLAKNIQYF. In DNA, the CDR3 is TGTGCCAGCACCGGACAGGGGGCCCTCCGACTAGCCAAAAACATTCAGTACTTC.

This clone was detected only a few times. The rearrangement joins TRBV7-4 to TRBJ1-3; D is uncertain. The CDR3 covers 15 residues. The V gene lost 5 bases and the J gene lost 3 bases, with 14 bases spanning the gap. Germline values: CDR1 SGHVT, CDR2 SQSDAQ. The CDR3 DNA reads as TGTGCCAGCAGCGTAGGAGGGAATAGTGGAAACACCATATATTTT. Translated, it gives CASSVGGNSGNTIYF.

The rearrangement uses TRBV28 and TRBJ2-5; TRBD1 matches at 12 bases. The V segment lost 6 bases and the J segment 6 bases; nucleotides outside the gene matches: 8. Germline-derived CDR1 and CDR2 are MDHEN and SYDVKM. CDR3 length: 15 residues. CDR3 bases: TGTGCCAGCAGCTCCGGGACAGGGGGCGCGAAGACCCAGTACTTC. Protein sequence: CASSSGTGGAKTQYF.

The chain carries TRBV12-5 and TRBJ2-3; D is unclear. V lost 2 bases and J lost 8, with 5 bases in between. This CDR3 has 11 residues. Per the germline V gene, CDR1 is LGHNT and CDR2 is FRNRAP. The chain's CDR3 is CASGLLGTQYF. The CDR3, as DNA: TGTGCTAGTGGTTTGCTCGGTACGCAGTATTTT.

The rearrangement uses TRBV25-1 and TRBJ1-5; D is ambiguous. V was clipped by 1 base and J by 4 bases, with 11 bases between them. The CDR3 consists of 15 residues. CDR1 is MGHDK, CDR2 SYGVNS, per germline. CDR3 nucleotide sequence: TGTGCCAGCAGTGAATCTGGCATGGGGAATCAGCCCCAGCATTTT. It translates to CASSESGMGNQPQHF.

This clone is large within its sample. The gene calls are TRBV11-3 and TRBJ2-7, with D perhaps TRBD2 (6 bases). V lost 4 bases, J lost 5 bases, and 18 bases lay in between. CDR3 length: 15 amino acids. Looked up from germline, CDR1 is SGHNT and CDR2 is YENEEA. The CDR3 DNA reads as TGTGCCAGCAGCTCGCGGAGGGGTTACTGGGACGAGCAGTACTTC. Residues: CASSSRRGYWDEQYF.

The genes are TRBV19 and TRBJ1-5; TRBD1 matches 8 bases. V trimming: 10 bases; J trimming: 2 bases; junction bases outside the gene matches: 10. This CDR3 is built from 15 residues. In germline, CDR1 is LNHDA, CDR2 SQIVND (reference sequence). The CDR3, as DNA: TGTGCCAACGAGACAGGGGTTCGTCGCAATCAGCCCCAGCATTTT. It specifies CANETGVRRNQPQHF.

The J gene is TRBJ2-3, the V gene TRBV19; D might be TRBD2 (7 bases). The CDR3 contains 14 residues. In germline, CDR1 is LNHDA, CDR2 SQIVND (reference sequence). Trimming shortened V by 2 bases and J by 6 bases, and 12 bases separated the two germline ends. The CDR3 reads CASSIRGGLDTQYF. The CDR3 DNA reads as TGTGCCAGTAGTATAAGGGGGGGATTGGATACGCAGTATTTT.

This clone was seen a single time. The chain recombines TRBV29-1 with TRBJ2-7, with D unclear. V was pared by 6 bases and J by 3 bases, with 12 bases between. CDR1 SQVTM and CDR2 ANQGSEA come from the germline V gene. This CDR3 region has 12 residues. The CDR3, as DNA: TGCAGCGTCGCGGACGACTTCTACGAGCAGTACTTC. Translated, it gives CSVADDFYEQYF.

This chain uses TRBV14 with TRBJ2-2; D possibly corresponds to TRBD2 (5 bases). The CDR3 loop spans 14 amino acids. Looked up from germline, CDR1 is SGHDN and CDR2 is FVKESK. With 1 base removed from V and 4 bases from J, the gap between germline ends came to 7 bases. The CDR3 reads CASSQAGSTGELFF. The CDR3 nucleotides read TGTGCCAGCAGCCAAGCGGGAAGCACCGGGGAGCTGTTTTTT.

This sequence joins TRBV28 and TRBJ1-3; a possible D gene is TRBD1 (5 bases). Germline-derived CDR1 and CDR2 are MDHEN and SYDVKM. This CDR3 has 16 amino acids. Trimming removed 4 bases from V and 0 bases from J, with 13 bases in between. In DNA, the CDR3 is TGTGCCAGCAGTTATCCAGGGACCGGCTCTGGAAACACCATATATTTT. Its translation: CASSYPGTGSGNTIYF.

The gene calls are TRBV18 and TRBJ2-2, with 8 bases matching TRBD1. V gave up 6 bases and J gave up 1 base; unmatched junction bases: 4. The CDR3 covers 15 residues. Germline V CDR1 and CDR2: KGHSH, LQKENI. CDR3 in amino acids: CASSKGTGNTGELFF. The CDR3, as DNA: TGTGCCAGCTCGAAGGGGACAGGGAACACCGGGGAGCTGTTTTTT.

CDR3 sequence: CASSLASSGNTIYF. CDR3 nucleotides: TGTGCCAGCAGTTTAGCTAGCTCTGGAAACACCATATATTTT. This chain connects TRBV28 to TRBJ1-3, with no clear D. This CDR3 contains 14 residues. Germline CDR1 and CDR2: MDHEN and SYDVKM. Trimming cost V 2 bases and J 0 bases, with 5 bases left between them.

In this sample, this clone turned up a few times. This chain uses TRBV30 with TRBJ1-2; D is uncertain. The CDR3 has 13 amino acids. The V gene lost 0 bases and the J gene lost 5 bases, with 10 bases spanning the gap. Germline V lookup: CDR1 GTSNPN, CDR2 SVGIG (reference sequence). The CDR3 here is CAWSVQGGYGYTF. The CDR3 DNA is TGTGCCTGGAGTGTTCAAGGTGGTTATGGCTACACCTTC.

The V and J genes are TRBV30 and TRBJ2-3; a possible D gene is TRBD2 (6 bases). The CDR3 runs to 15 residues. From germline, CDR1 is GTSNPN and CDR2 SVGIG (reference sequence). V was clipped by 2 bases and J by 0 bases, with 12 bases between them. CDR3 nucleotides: TGTGCCTGGAGTCGGGGACTGGCTAGCACAGATACGCAGTATTTT. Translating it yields CAWSRGLASTDTQYF.

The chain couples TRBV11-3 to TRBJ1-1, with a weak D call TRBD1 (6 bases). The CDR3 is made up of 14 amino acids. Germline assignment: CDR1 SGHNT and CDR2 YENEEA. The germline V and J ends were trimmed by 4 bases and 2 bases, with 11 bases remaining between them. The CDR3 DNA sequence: TGTGCCAGCAGCTCCGGACAGTTAAACACTGAAGCTTTCTTT. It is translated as CASSSGQLNTEAFF.

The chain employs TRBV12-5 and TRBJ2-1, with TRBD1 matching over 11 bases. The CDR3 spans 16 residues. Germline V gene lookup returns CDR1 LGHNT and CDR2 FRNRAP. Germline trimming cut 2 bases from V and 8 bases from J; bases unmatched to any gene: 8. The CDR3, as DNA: TGTGCTAGTGGTTTGCCCGGACAGGGGGCCAAGGATGAGCAGTTCTTC. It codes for CASGLPGQGAKDEQFF. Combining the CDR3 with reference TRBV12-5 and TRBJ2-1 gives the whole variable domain DARVTQTPRHKVTEMGQEVTMRCQPILGHNTVFWYRQTMMQGLELLAYFRNRAPLDDSGMPKDRFSAEMPDATLATLKIQPSEPRDSAVYFCASGLPGQGAKDEQFFGPGTRLTVL.

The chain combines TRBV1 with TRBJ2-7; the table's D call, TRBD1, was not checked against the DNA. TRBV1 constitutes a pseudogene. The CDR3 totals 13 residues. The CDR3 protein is CTSSQGGTREQYF. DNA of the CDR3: TGCACCAGCAGCCAAGGAGGGACACGTGAGCAGTACTTC.